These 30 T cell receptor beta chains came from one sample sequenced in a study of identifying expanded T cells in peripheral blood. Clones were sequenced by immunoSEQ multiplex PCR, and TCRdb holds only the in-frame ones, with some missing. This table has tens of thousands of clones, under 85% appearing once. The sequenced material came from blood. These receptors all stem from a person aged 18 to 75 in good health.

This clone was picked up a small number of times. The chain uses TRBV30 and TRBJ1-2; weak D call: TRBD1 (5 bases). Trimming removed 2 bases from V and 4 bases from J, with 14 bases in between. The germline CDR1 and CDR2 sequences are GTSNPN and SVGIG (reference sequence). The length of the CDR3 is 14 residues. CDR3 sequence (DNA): TGTGCCTGGAGTAGGCAGGGACGATTCTATGGCTACACCTTC. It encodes CAWSRQGRFYGYTF.

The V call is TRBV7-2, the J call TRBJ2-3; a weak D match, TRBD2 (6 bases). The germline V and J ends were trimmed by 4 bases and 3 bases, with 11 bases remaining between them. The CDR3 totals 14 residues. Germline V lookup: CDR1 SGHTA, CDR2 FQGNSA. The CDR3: CASSYLGGTDTQYF. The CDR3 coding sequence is TGTGCCAGCAGCTACCTTGGGGGGACAGATACGCAGTATTTT.

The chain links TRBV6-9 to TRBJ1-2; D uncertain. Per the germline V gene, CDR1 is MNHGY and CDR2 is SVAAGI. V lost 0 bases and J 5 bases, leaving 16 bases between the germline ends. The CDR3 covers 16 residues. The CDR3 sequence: CASSYSSGPVPYGYTF. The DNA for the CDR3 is TGTGCCAGCAGTTATTCCTCCGGTCCAGTACCATATGGCTACACCTTC.

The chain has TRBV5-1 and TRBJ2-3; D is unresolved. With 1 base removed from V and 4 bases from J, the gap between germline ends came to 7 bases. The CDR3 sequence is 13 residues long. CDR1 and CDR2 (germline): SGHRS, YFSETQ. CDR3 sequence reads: CASSLYTPDTQYF. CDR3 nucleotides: TGCGCCAGCAGCTTGTATACCCCAGATACGCAGTATTTT.

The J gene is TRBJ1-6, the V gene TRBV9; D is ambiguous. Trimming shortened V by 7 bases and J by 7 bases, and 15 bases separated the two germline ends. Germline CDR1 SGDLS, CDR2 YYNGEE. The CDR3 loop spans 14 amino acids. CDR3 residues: CASSSAGINSPLHF. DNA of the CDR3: TGTGCCAGCTCGAGCGCTGGGATCAATTCACCCCTCCACTTT.

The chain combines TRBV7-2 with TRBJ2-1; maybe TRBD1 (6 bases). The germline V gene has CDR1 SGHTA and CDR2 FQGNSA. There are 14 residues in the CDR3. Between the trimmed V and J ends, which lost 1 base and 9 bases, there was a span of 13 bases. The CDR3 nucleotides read TGTGCCAGCAGCTTAGTCAGGGGTGGGGGTGAGCAGTTCTTC. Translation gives CASSLVRGGGEQFF.

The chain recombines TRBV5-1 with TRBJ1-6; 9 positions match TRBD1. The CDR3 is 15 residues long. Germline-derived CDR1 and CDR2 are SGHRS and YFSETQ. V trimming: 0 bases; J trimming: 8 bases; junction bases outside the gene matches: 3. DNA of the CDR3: TGCGCCAGCAGCTTGGACAGGGGGCGCGATTCACCCCTCCACTTT. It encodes CASSLDRGRDSPLHF.

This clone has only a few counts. Here the CDR3 reads CASSPHHGTGLPYGYTF. Here the CDR3 DNA reads TGCGCCAGCAGCCCTCACCATGGGACAGGGTTGCCGTATGGCTACACCTTC. The chain links TRBV4-1 to TRBJ1-2, with 9 bases identical to TRBD1. The CDR3 has 17 residues. V shed 4 bases and J 5 bases; nucleotides not matched to a gene: 14. Germline V gene data show CDR1 as MGHRA and CDR2 as YSYEKL.

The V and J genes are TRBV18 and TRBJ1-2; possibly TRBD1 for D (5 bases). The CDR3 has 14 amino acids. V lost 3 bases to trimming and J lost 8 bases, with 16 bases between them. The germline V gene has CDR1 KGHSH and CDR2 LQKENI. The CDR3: CASSPLVGDEGYTF. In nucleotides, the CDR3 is TGTGCCAGCTCACCTCTGGTCGGGGACGAGGGCTACACCTTC.

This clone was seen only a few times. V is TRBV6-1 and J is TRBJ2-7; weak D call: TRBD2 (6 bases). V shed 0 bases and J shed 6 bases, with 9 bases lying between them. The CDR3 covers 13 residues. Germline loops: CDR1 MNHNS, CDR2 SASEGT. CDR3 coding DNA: TGTGCCAGCAGTGAAGCGCCGCGGGGCGAGCAGTACGTC. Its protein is CASSEAPRGEQYV.

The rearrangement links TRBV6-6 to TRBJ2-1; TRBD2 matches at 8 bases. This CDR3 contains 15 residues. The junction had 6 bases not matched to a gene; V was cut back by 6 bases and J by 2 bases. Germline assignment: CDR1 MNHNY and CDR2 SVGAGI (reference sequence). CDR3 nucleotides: TGTGCCAGCAGCTACCGAGCGGGAGCCTACAATGAGCAGTTCTTC. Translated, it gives CASSYRAGAYNEQFF.

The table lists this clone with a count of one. CDR3 sequence (DNA): TGTGCCAGTAGGGACTCTCGGTGGTCTGGGGCCAACGTCCTGACTTTC. Protein product: CASRDSRWSGANVLTF. The rearrangement joins TRBV19 to TRBJ2-6; possibly TRBD2 for D (5 bases). V shed 6 bases and J shed 1 base, with 13 bases lying between them. CDR3 length equals 16 residues. Germline CDR1 and CDR2: LNHDA and SQIVND (reference sequence).

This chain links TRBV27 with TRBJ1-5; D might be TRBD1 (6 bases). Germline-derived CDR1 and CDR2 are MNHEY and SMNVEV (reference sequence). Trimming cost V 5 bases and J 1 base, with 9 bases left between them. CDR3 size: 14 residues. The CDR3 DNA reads TGTGCCAGCAGTGAGGGACACAGCAATCAGCCCCAGCATTTT. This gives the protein CASSEGHSNQPQHF.

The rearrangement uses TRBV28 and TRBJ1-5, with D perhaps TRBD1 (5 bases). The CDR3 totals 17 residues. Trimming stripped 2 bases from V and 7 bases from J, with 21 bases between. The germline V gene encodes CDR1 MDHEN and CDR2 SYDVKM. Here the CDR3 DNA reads TGTGCCAGCAGTTTAGGGCCCGGTGGGGGGACTTACCAGCCCCAGCATTTT. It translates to CASSLGPGGGTYQPQHF.

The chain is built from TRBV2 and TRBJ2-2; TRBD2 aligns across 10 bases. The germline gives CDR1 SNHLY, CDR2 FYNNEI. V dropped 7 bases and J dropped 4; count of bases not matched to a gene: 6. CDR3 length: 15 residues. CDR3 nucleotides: TGTGCCAGCACATTAGCGGGGGGACTCACCGGGGAGCTGTTTTTT. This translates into CASTLAGGLTGELFF.

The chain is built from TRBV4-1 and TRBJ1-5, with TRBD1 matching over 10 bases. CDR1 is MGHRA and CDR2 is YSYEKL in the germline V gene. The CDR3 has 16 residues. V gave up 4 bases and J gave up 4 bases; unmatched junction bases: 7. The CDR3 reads CASSLGTGVGNQPQHF. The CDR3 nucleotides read TGCGCCAGCAGCCTAGGGACAGGGGTAGGGAATCAGCCCCAGCATTTT.

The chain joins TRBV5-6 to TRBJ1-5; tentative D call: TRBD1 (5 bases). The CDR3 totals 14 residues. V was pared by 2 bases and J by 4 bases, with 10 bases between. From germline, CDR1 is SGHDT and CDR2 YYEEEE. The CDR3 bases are TGTGCCAGCAGCTTACGACAGTCAAATCAGCCCCAGCATTTT. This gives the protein CASSLRQSNQPQHF.

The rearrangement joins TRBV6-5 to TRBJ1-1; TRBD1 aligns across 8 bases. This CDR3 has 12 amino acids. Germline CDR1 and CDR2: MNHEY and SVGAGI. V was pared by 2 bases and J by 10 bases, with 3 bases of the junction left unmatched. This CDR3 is CASSYGTGGAFF. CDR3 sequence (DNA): TGTGCCAGCAGTTACGGGACAGGCGGAGCTTTCTTT.

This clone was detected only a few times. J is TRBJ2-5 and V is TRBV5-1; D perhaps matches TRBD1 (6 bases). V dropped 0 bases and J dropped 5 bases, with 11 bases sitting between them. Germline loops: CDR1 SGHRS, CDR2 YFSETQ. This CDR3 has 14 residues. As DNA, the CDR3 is TGCGCCAGCAGCTTGGCTGGGACATGGGAGACCCAGTACTTC. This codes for CASSLAGTWETQYF.

CDR3 loop: CASSTQGNFYGYTF. CDR3 nucleotide sequence: TGTGCCAGCTCCACACAAGGGAATTTCTATGGCTACACCTTC. The rearrangement links TRBV18 to TRBJ1-2; D is ambiguous. CDR3 length equals 14 residues. Germline values: CDR1 KGHSH, CDR2 LQKENI. V lost 6 bases and J 4 bases, leaving 15 bases between the germline ends. The full variable domain, with the rest looked up from reference TRBV18 and TRBJ1-2, is NAGVMQNPRHLVRRRGQEARLRCSPMKGHSHVYWYRQLPEEGLKFMVYLQKENIIDESGMPKERFSAEFPKEGPSILRIQQVVRGDSAAYFCASSTQGNFYGYTFGSGTRLTVV.

The CDR3 loop is CASSVGTSGSGTQYF. DNA for the CDR3: TGTGCCAGCAGCGTTGGGACTAGCGGGAGTGGTACGCAGTATTTT. V usage is TRBV9 and J usage is TRBJ2-3, with 14 nucleotides matching TRBD2. The CDR3 has 15 amino acids. Germline V gives CDR1 SGDLS, CDR2 YYNGEE. V shed 2 bases and J 8 bases; nucleotides not matched to a gene: 4.

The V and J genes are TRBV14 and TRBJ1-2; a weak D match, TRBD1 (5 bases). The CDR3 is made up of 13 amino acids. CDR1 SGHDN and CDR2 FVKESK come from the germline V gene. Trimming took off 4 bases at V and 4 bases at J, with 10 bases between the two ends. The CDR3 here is CASSRPGGYGYTF. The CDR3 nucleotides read TGTGCCAGCAGCCGGCCGGGGGGCTATGGCTACACCTTC.

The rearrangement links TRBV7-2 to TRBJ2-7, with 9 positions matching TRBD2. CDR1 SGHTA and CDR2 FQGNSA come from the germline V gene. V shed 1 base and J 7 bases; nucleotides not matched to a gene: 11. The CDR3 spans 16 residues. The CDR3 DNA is TGTGCCAGCAGCTTAGTGTCTAGCGGGGTTACCGCTGAGCAGTACTTC. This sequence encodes CASSLVSSGVTAEQYF.

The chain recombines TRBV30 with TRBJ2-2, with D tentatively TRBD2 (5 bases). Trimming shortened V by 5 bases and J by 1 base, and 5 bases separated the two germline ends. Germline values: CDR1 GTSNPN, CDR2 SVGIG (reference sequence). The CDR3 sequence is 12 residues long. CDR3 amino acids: CAWGRNTGELFF. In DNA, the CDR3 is TGTGCCTGGGGGAGGAACACCGGGGAGCTGTTTTTT.

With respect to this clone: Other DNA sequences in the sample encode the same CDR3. CDR3 bases: TGTGCCAGTAGTAGATCACACAGGGCGGTCTATGGCTACACCTTC. It encodes CASSRSHRAVYGYTF. The chain recombines TRBV19 with TRBJ1-2, with a weak D call TRBD1 (6 bases). The V end was cut by 4 bases, the J end by 4 bases, with 16 bases between. Germline V gives CDR1 LNHDA, CDR2 SQIVND (reference sequence). The CDR3 consists of 15 residues.

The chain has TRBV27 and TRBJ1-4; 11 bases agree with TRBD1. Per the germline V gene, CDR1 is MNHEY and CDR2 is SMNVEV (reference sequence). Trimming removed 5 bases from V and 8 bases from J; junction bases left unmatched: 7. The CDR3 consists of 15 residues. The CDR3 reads CASSGDRGGGEKLFF. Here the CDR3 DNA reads TGTGCCAGCAGTGGGGACAGGGGGGGAGGCGAAAAACTGTTTTTT.

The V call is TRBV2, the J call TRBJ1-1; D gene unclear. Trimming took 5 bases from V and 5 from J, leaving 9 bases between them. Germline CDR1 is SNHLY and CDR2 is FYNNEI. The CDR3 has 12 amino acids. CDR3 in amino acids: CASSPTGTEAFF. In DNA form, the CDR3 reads TGTGCCAGCAGTCCCACTGGGACTGAAGCTTTCTTT.

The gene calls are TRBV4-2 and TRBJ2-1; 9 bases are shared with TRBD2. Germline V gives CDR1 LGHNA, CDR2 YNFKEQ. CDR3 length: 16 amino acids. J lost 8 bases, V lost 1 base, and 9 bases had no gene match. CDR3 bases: TGTGCCAGCAGCCAAGGGGGCGGGGGGGCCAGGGATGAGCAGTTCTTC. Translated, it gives CASSQGGGGARDEQFF.

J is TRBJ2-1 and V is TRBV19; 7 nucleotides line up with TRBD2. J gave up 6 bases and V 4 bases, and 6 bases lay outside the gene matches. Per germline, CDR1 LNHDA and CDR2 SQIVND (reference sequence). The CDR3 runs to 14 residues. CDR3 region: CASSSGRGSNEQFF. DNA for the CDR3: TGTGCCAGTAGTAGCGGGAGAGGGAGCAATGAGCAGTTCTTC.

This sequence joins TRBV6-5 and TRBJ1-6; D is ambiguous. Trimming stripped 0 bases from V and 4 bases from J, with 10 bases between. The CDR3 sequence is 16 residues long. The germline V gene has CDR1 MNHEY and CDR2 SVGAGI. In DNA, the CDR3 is TGTGCCAGCAGTTACTCCCCTCTCCCGTATAATTCACCCCTCCACTTT. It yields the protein CASSYSPLPYNSPLHF.